The TCR beta chain under discussion was sequenced for a study of tissue T cells after allogeneic stem cell transplantation. Assay: immunoSEQ multiplex PCR; the TCRdb copy retains only in-frame clones and omits some. The sample holds roughly 4,200 clones, roughly half seen once. Time point: mouse harvest day 14 after allogeneic transplant. Each mouse received 10^7 T-cell-depleted marrow cells plus 10^6 splenic CD5+ T cells by tail vein. This clone was observed a handful of times. Gene labels here are mouse ones. Sequencing ends 1 residue short of the CDR3 end; the germline J gene provides the rest. This CDR3 comprises 14 residues. The V end was cut by 1 base, the J end by 3 bases, with 6 bases between. Germline-derived CDR1 and CDR2 are LGHNA and YNLKQL (reference sequence).

The genes are TRBV5 and TRBJ1-4; weak D call: TRBD1 (5 bases). This sequence was found in a female BALB/c mouse given C57BL/6 T cells with graft-versus-host disease after an allogeneic hematopoietic cell transplant. Input material: lymph node tissue. The sequenced part of the CDR3 DNA is TGTGCCAGCAGCCAAGGGGGGACCAACGAAAGATTATTT. Translated, it gives CASSQGGTNERLF. The CDR3 in full is CASSQGGTNERLFF.